Listed below are T cell receptor beta chains from one sample, sequenced in a study of blood T cell repertoires in COVID-19. TCRdb keeps only in-frame clones here, not all; method: immunoSEQ multiplex PCR. The sample has more than 50,000 clones, under 95% seen once. The material sequenced was peripheral blood. The source is a human donor in a cohort sampled during active COVID-19. CDR3s include the opening cysteine and the closing phenylalanine or tryptophan. The D gene is left open where the match is weak. Size values are once, few and many counts, or a class for expanded clones, and some rows have none.

CDR3aa	CDR3nt	abundance	len	j_gene	d_gene	v_gene
CASSVGQGGEKLFF	TGTGCCAGCAGCGTAGGTCAGGGGGGTGAAAAACTGTTTTTT	.	14	TRBJ1-4	TRBD1	TRBV9
CASSLSSSGDSHNEQFF	TGTGCCAGCAGCTTATCATCTAGCGGGGATTCCCACAATGAGCAGTTCTTC	.	17	TRBJ2-1	TRBD2	TRBV7-3
CASTQGLLTDTQYF	TGTGCCAGTACACAGGGACTACTCACAGATACGCAGTATTTT	.	14	TRBJ2-3	.	TRBV19
CAIKRQGETQYF	TGTGCCATCAAGAGACAGGGAGAGACCCAGTACTTC	.	12	TRBJ2-5	TRBD1	TRBV10-3
CASSRHQTSGRAGTQYF	TGTGCCAGCAGCCGCCACCAAACTAGCGGGAGGGCCGGTACGCAGTATTTT	.	17	TRBJ2-3	TRBD2	TRBV7-2
CASSLSLNFQETQYF	TGTGCCAGCAGCTTAAGTTTAAACTTTCAAGAGACCCAGTACTTC	few	15	TRBJ2-5	.	TRBV7-2
CASVGKNRGYGYTF	TGTGCCAGCGTCGGGAAAAACAGGGGTTATGGCTACACCTTC	.	14	TRBJ1-2	.	TRBV21-1
CASSLSADTGELFF	TGTGCCAGCAGCTTAAGTGCGGACACCGGGGAGCTGTTTTTT	.	14	TRBJ2-2	.	TRBV13
CASSLGSTMNTEAFF	TGCGCCAGCAGCTTGGGGAGCACCATGAACACTGAAGCTTTCTTT	.	15	TRBJ1-1	.	TRBV5-1
CASSFSSGGVMYEQYF	TGTGCCAGCAGCTTCTCCAGTGGCGGGGTCATGTACGAGCAGTACTTC	.	16	TRBJ2-7	.	TRBV11-3